The T cell receptor beta chain described here comes from a study of cytomegalovirus exposure and HLA in healthy donors. Whole-study findings and limits: When a later analysis compared HLA-associated TCR beta chains with equally common others, the HLA-associated chains turned out to be more clonally expanded and to have lower generation probabilities.

13 Jbeta primers and 60 Vbeta primers were used for the PCR. The table came from immunoSEQ multiplex PCR; TCRdb's copy has only in-frame clones and leaves some out. The sample yields about 160,000 clones, around 70% seen once. Regarding this clone: Its matching antigen is unknown.

V lost 4 bases to trimming and J lost 8 bases; unmatched junction nucleotides: 15. Germline lookup yields CDR1 ENHRY and CDR2 SYGVKD. The CDR3 spans 17 residues. The chain has TRBV10-3 and TRBJ1-5, with TRBD1 matching over 9 bases. This TCR was sampled from a man aged 18 to 29 in good health and CMV-seropositive. Sequencing was done on a sample of PBMCs. CDR3 sequence (DNA): TGTGCCATCAGTGGGGGGCAGCCGGGACAGGGATTCAAGCCCCAGCATTTT. Its protein product is CAISGGQPGQGFKPQHF.